The present entry profiles one T cell receptor beta chain with its context. Antigen specificity is unknown. These data belong to a study of Ad26.COV2.S vaccination and SARS-CoV-2 variants. TCRdb's copy holds only in-frame clones and misses some; the assay was immunoSEQ multiplex PCR. Among fewer than 900,000 clones listed, 70% to 90% were seen once. Trimming at V came to 7 bases and at J to 8 bases, leaving 9 bases not matched to a gene. This CDR3 has 14 amino acids. Germline V gene lookup returns CDR1 SNHLY and CDR2 FYNNEI. Whole-study findings and limits: In TCR breadth and depth analyses, total T cell responses may have been underestimated.

Treatment of the sample: over 15 received Ad26.COV2.S at low or high dose, single or two shots; roughly five received placebo; per-sample allocation not given. Day 63 after the first injection of vaccine or placebo was the sampling time. The sequence derives from a person between 18 and 59 years old who received the Ad26.COV2.S COVID-19 vaccine or a placebo. This sequence joins TRBV2 and TRBJ1-5; 9 bases fit TRBD1. The sample in question was peripheral blood, obtained in a trial of Ad26.COV2.S vaccine versus placebo. This CDR3 reads CASILDRGGKPQHF. The CDR3 coding sequence is TGTGCCAGCATCCTGGACAGGGGCGGGAAGCCCCAGCATTTT.